This T cell receptor (beta chain) was obtained from a study of shared clonotypes between healthy human individuals. Profiling relied on immunoSEQ multiplex PCR, and the TCRdb table lists in-frame clones only, not all of them. The repertoire holds 650,000 to 800,000 clones, with 55% to 75% as singletons. This receptor was taken from a woman in her 30s in good health. Source material: memory CD4+ T cells sorted from blood. The sample's subset: CD45RA-negative fraction.

The CDR3 bases are TGCGCCAGCAGCCCGACGACTAGTTCCGACGAGCAGTACTTC. Protein product: CASSPTTSSDEQYF. The chain recombines TRBV5-1 with TRBJ2-7; possibly TRBD2 for D (6 bases). This CDR3 is built from 14 residues. Trimming pared 4 bases from V and 5 bases from J, leaving 16 bases between. Germline V gene lookup returns CDR1 SGHRS and CDR2 YFSETQ.